Shown below are 21 T cell receptor beta chains from a single sample sequenced in a study of cytomegalovirus exposure and HLA in healthy donors. The PCR ran on 60 Vbeta and 13 Jbeta primers. Generated by immunoSEQ multiplex PCR, the TCRdb table keeps only in-frame clones and is missing some. Of about 88,000 clones in the sample, just under 90% are singletons; the top ten hold roughly 2.3%. The sample consisted of PBMCs. These receptors were taken from a man in his late teens or twenties in good health and CMV-seronegative.

This sequence joins TRBV11-2 and TRBJ2-1; a weak D match, TRBD2 (5 bases). The CDR3 is 15 residues long. Germline V gene data show CDR1 as SGHAT and CDR2 as FQNNGV. With 1 base removed from V and 8 bases from J, the gap between germline ends came to 15 bases. CDR3 DNA: TGTGCCAGCAGCTTAGGGGCCCGAGGGATCGATGAGCAGTTCTTC. Its translation is CASSLGARGIDEQFF. Full variable domain (outside the CDR3, taken from reference TRBV11-2 and TRBJ2-1): EAGVAQSPRYKIIEKRQSVAFWCNPISGHATLYWYQQILGQGPKLLIQFQNNGVVDDSQLPKDRFSAERLKGVDSTLKIQPAKLEDSAVYLCASSLGARGIDEQFFGPGTRLTVL.

This chain connects TRBV7-9 to TRBJ2-3, with D hard to call. The CDR3 has 13 amino acids. V was pared by 8 bases and J by 0 bases, with 9 bases between. CDR1 and CDR2 from the germline V gene are SEHNR and FQNEAQ (reference sequence). The CDR3 nucleotides read TGTGCCAGCCTCGGTCCTAGCACAGATACGCAGTATTTT. Translated: CASLGPSTDTQYF.

V and J are TRBV7-2 and TRBJ2-7; D not certain. Trimming took off 5 bases at V and 1 base at J, with 6 bases between the two ends. CDR1 is SGHTA, CDR2 FQGNSA, per germline. The CDR3 is 12 residues long. The CDR3: CASSRISYEQYF. As DNA, the CDR3 is TGTGCCAGCAGCCGTATTTCCTACGAGCAGTACTTC.

The gene calls are TRBV7-2 and TRBJ2-5, with D possibly being TRBD2 (5 bases). Per germline, CDR1 SGHTA and CDR2 FQGNSA. V was pared by 1 base and J by 1 base, with 13 bases between. The CDR3 is 16 amino acids. The CDR3 DNA reads TGTGCCAGCAGCTTAGTAATTCTAGCAGGCCAAGAGACCCAGTACTTC. This encodes CASSLVILAGQETQYF. The full variable domain, completed using reference TRBV7-2 and TRBJ2-5, is GAGVSQSPSNKVTEKGKDVELRCDPISGHTALYWYRQSLGQGLEFLIYFQGNSAPDKSGLPSDRFSAERTGGSVSTLTIQRTQQEDSAVYLCASSLVILAGQETQYFGPGTRLLVL.

CDR3 sequence (DNA): TGTGCCAGCAGCTTATTAGGGGGTGCCTGGGGGCTGAACACTGAAGCTTTCTTT. Translated, it gives CASSLLGGAWGLNTEAFF. The V and J genes are TRBV7-9 and TRBJ1-1; a possible D gene is TRBD1 (6 bases). This CDR3 comprises 18 residues. Looked up from germline, CDR1 is SEHNR and CDR2 is FQNEAQ (reference sequence). Trimming removed 2 bases at V and 0 bases at J, with 19 bases between.

This sequence joins TRBV5-1 and TRBJ2-1; TRBD2 might be the D (6 bases). Germline CDR1 is SGHRS and CDR2 is YFSETQ. The CDR3 has 15 amino acids. V lost 7 bases to trimming and J lost 5 bases, with 19 bases between them. In DNA form, the CDR3 reads TGCGCCAGCGTTCTTAGCGGAAGGACGGACAATGAGCAGTTCTTC. Encoded protein: CASVLSGRTDNEQFF.

The chain joins TRBV5-4 to TRBJ2-7; 10 nucleotides agree with TRBD1. Germline V CDR1 and CDR2: SGHNT, YYREEE (reference sequence). V trimming: 4 bases; J trimming: 6 bases; junction bases outside the gene matches: 10. The CDR3 totals 15 residues. CDR3 in DNA: TGTGCCAGCAGCCCCTCCGGGACAGGGGTCGGCGAGCAGTACTTC. Encoded protein: CASSPSGTGVGEQYF. Drawing the rest from reference TRBV5-4 and TRBJ2-7, the complete variable domain is ETGVTQSPTHLIKTRGQQVTLRCSSQSGHNTVSWYQQALGQGPQFIFQYYREEENGRGNFPPRFSGLQFPNYSSELNVNALELDDSALYLCASSPSGTGVGEQYFGPGTRLTVT.

In regard to this clone: This CDR3 is also generated by other DNA sequences in the sample. The rearrangement joins TRBV5-6 to TRBJ2-7; 11 positions agree with TRBD2. Germline trimming cut 4 bases from V and 6 bases from J; bases unmatched to any gene: 15. CDR3 length equals 17 residues. Germline-derived CDR1 and CDR2 are SGHDT and YYEEEE. CDR3 region: CASSPLVTSGRSTEQYF. The CDR3 nucleotides read TGTGCCAGCAGCCCGCTTGTTACTAGCGGGAGATCGACCGAGCAGTACTTC.

The chain employs TRBV19 and TRBJ1-1, with D uncertain. CDR1 LNHDA and CDR2 SQIVND come from the germline V gene (reference sequence). The CDR3 is 12 residues long. Trimming left V 5 bases short and J 7 bases short, with 11 bases between. CDR3 DNA sequence: TGTGCCAGTAGTCCCCGGGGAGGTGAAGCTTTCTTT. This gives the protein CASSPRGGEAFF.

The CDR3 DNA sequence: TGTGCCAGTAGTATCAGAAGGGGGCTAGCGGGACGCACAGATACGCAGTATTTT. Amino acids: CASSIRRGLAGRTDTQYF. V gene TRBV19 combines with J gene TRBJ2-3, with 9 nucleotides matching TRBD2. CDR3 size: 18 residues. Trimming at V came to 3 bases and at J to 1 base, leaving 11 bases not matched to a gene. The germline V gene has CDR1 LNHDA and CDR2 SQIVND (reference sequence).

V and J are TRBV10-3 and TRBJ2-5, with 9 bases identical to TRBD1. The end of the DNA fits TRBJ2-7 better, so the J call may be wrong. The CDR3 contains 14 residues. Germline V lookup: CDR1 ENHRY, CDR2 SYGVKD. CDR3 sequence: CATMDRGFAYEQYF. Written as DNA, the CDR3 is TGTGCCACCATGGACAGGGGTTTCGCCTACGAGCAGTACTTC.

This rearrangement joins TRBV7-6 to TRBJ2-1; D is perhaps TRBD2 (6 bases). The V end lost 5 bases, the J end lost 8 bases, and 16 bases lay between the germline ends. The CDR3 sequence is 14 residues long. Per the germline V gene, CDR1 is SGHVS and CDR2 is FNYEAQ. The CDR3 sequence: CASSLGPSVYEQFF. The CDR3 DNA is TGTGCCAGCAGCCTAGGACCTAGCGTCTATGAGCAGTTCTTC.

CDR3 amino acids: CASSLPRAQETQYF. The CDR3 DNA reads as TGTGCCAGCAGTTTACCCAGGGCCCAAGAGACCCAGTACTTC. The V and J genes are TRBV28 and TRBJ2-5; a weak D match, TRBD1 (5 bases). V lost 2 bases, J lost 1 base, and 8 bases lay in between. Germline CDR1 is MDHEN and CDR2 is SYDVKM. The CDR3 is 14 residues long.

V is TRBV25-1 and J is TRBJ2-2; D may be TRBD1 (6 bases). Per the germline V gene, CDR1 is MGHDK and CDR2 is SYGVNS. V lost 5 bases and J lost 2, with 12 bases in between. The CDR3 is made up of 15 amino acids. CDR3 in amino acids: CASSLAGVNTGELFF. The CDR3, as DNA: TGTGCCAGCAGTTTAGCAGGGGTTAACACCGGGGAGCTGTTTTTT.

The DNA for the CDR3 is TGTGCCAGCAGCTTGAGTCGGACTAGCGGGAGGGTGGCATCCTACAATGAGCAGTTCTTC. Protein: CASSLSRTSGRVASYNEQFF. The chain has TRBV5-8 and TRBJ2-1; 15 bases line up with TRBD2. Per the germline V gene, CDR1 is SGHTS and CDR2 is YDEGEE. CDR3 length: 20 residues. V lost 1 base and J lost 1; bases outside the gene matches: 9.

The V and J genes are TRBV28 and TRBJ1-2; D unresolved. Trimming took off 0 bases at V and 4 bases at J, with 15 bases between the two ends. This CDR3 region has 16 residues. Germline V gives CDR1 MDHEN, CDR2 SYDVKM. The CDR3: CASSLWRETTFYGYTF. The CDR3 DNA sequence: TGTGCCAGCAGTTTATGGCGGGAAACTACCTTCTATGGCTACACCTTC.

The J gene is TRBJ2-5, the V gene TRBV5-1; 11 nucleotides align to TRBD2. CDR3 length: 15 amino acids. The trim removed 4 bases at V and 5 bases at J, leaving 7 bases unmatched. Per the germline V gene, CDR1 is SGHRS and CDR2 is YFSETQ. The CDR3 coding sequence is TGCGCCAGCAGCCCAAAGACTAGCGGGACTGAGACCCAGTACTTC. It yields the protein CASSPKTSGTETQYF.

The rearrangement joins TRBV7-2 to TRBJ2-1, with 7 bases aligning to TRBD2. V dropped 1 base and J dropped 4; count of bases not matched to a gene: 7. CDR3 size: 16 residues. Germline assignment: CDR1 SGHTA and CDR2 FQGNSA. CDR3 nucleotide sequence: TGTGCCAGCAGCTTAGACGCGGGAGTGTCATACAATGAGCAGTTCTTC. This translates into CASSLDAGVSYNEQFF.

The rearrangement joins TRBV2 to TRBJ2-2; 8 bases agree with TRBD2. The CDR3 spans 15 residues. CDR1 and CDR2 (germline): SNHLY, FYNNEI. Trimming cost V 6 bases and J 0 bases; bases outside gene matches: 3. The chain's CDR3 is CASRATSANTGELFF. CDR3 DNA sequence: TGTGCCAGCAGAGCGACTAGCGCGAACACCGGGGAGCTGTTTTTT.

The chain uses TRBV11-1 and TRBJ2-3; maybe TRBD1 (7 bases). CDR3 length equals 14 residues. Trimming shortened V by 5 bases and J by 2 bases, and 11 bases separated the two germline ends. Germline V CDR1 and CDR2: SGHAT, FQDESV (reference sequence). The CDR3 spells CASSGGGPTDTQYF. Written as DNA, the CDR3 is TGTGCCAGCAGCGGAGGGGGCCCCACAGATACGCAGTATTTT.

This chain uses TRBV19 with TRBJ2-1, with 10 positions matching TRBD2. V trimming: 6 bases; J trimming: 4 bases; junction bases outside the gene matches: 9. This CDR3 is built from 16 residues. CDR1 is LNHDA and CDR2 is SQIVND in the germline V gene (reference sequence). The CDR3 sequence is CASSTERTSGYNEQFF. The CDR3 DNA is TGTGCCAGTAGCACCGAACGGACTAGCGGATACAATGAGCAGTTCTTC.